Each of the 5 T cell receptor beta chains below was sequenced from the same sample in a study of shared clonotypes between healthy human individuals. Clones were sequenced by immunoSEQ multiplex PCR, and TCRdb holds only the in-frame ones, with some missing. The sample consists of around 440,000 clones, over 60% of them appearing once. The source material was PBMCs. These receptors were collected from a middle-aged woman in good health. Some clones in this sample may be carry-over from other donors' samples.

This clone has just a few counts. The chain is built from TRBV15 and TRBJ2-5; D possibly matches TRBD1 or TRBD2 (5 bases each). Per the germline V gene, CDR1 is LNHNV and CDR2 is YYDKDF (reference sequence). Trimming removed 0 bases at V and 3 bases at J, with 14 bases between. There are 16 residues in the CDR3. This chain's CDR3 is CATSRDRTVGEETQYF. The CDR3 DNA is TGTGCCACCAGCAGAGATAGGACGGTGGGGGAAGAGACCCAGTACTTC.

The chain has TRBV30 and TRBJ1-2; D is ambiguous. The CDR3 runs 12 residues. The V gene lost 0 bases and the J gene lost 7 bases, with 9 bases spanning the gap. The germline gives CDR1 GTSNPN, CDR2 SVGIG (reference sequence). The CDR3 loop is CAWSVTESGYTF. The CDR3 DNA reads TGTGCCTGGAGTGTAACGGAATCTGGCTACACCTTC.

This clone came up once. The rearrangement joins TRBV7-2 to TRBJ2-2, with D possibly matching TRBD2 (6 bases). Between the trimmed V and J ends, which lost 5 bases and 2 bases, there was a span of 12 bases. This CDR3 is 15 amino acids long. From germline, CDR1 is SGHTA and CDR2 FQGNSA. The CDR3 DNA is TGTGCCAGCAGCCGGGGGACTTCTAACACCGGGGAGCTGTTTTTT. It encodes CASSRGTSNTGELFF.

The chain employs TRBV5-4 and TRBJ2-2; D gene ambiguous. There are 15 residues in the CDR3. CDR1 SGHNT and CDR2 YYREEE come from the germline V gene (reference sequence). V was clipped by 4 bases and J by 4 bases, with 14 bases between them. CDR3 region: CASSPVQAFTGELFF. DNA for the CDR3: TGTGCCAGCAGCCCGGTCCAGGCCTTCACCGGGGAGCTGTTTTTT.

V and J are TRBV2 and TRBJ1-4; D is perhaps TRBD1 (5 bases). CDR1 is SNHLY and CDR2 is FYNNEI in the germline V gene. The V and J ends lost 7 bases and 8 bases respectively, with 17 bases between them. The CDR3 spans 14 residues. Here the CDR3 DNA reads TGTGCCAGCACCAGGGACGCCGTTATGGAAAAACTGTTTTTT. It specifies CASTRDAVMEKLFF.